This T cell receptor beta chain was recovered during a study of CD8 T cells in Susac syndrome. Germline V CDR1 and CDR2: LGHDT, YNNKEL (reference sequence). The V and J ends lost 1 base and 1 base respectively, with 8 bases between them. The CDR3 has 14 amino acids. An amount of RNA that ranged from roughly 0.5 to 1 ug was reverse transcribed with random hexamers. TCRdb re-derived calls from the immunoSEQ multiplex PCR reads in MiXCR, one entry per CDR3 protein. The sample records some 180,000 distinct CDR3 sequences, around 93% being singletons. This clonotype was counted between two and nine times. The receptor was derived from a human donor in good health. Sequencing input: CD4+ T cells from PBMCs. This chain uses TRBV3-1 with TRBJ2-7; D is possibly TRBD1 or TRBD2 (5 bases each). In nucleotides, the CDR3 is TGTGCCAGCAGCCAAGGTGGGGGTTCCTACGAGCAGTACGTC. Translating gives CASSQGGGSYEQYV.